The 28 T cell receptor beta chains below come from one sample, sequenced in a study of immune cell composition in non-small cell lung cancer (dated 2017 in TCRdb). Library generation was performed with the immunoSEQ multiplex PCR assay. TCRdb limited this immuneACCESS table to in-frame rearrangements with V and J called. A share of clones is missing; checked studies link under half to unresolved V genes, and the rest is unexplained. Within this sample are 2,500 to 3,500 clones, with 75% of them counted one time only. Of the sample, around 12% is held by the ten largest clones. The sequenced sample consisted of lung tumor tissue. These receptors came from a human donor with non-small cell lung cancer.

As for this clone: The same CDR3 also results from other DNA sequences found in this sample. V is TRBV9 and J is TRBJ2-1; possibly TRBD2 for D (6 bases). The V gene lost 0 bases and the J gene lost 8 bases, with 21 bases spanning the gap. CDR3 length equals 17 residues. Germline loops: CDR1 SGDLS, CDR2 YYNGEE. This CDR3 reads CASSVDLPGLAQDEQFF. The CDR3 region has the DNA TGTGCCAGCAGCGTAGACCTACCGGGACTCGCCCAGGATGAGCAGTTCTTC.

This clone was seen a single time. CDR3 region: CASSELLAGSYEQYF. CDR3 DNA: TGTGCCAGCAGTGAACTACTAGCGGGATCCTACGAGCAGTACTTC. The chain employs TRBV2 and TRBJ2-7; 10 bases match TRBD2. V shed 2 bases and J 1 base; nucleotides not matched to a gene: 2. The CDR3 runs to 15 residues. Germline V gene sequence: CDR1 SNHLY, CDR2 FYNNEI.

This clone has just a few counts. The chain combines TRBV13 with TRBJ2-5, with TRBD1 matching over 7 bases. The CDR3 covers 14 residues. V trimming: 0 bases; J trimming: 5 bases; junction bases outside the gene matches: 3. In germline, CDR1 is PRHDT, CDR2 FYEKMQ (reference sequence). CDR3 sequence (DNA): TGTGCCAGCAGCTTAGGCCTACAGGGGGAGACCCAGTACTTC. Protein: CASSLGLQGETQYF. Full variable domain (remainder filled in from reference TRBV13 and TRBJ2-5): AAGVIQSPRHLIKEKRETATLKCYPIPRHDTVYWYQQGPGQDPQFLISFYEKMQSDKGSIPDRFSAQQFSDYHSELNMSSLELGDSALYFCASSLGLQGETQYFGPGTRLLVL.

The CDR3 coding sequence is TGTGCCAGCAGCCTCATGTCTAGCGGGGGTTCCTACAATGAGCAGTTCTTC. Protein product: CASSLMSSGGSYNEQFF. The J gene is TRBJ2-1, the V gene TRBV14; 10 nucleotides align to TRBD2. V trimming: 4 bases; J trimming: 1 base; junction bases outside the gene matches: 7. Per germline, CDR1 SGHDN and CDR2 FVKESK. The CDR3 is made up of 17 amino acids.

By share, this clone ranks as hyperexpanded (1% or more). The chain carries TRBV6-5 and TRBJ1-2; unclear D gene. The CDR3 extends over 13 amino acids. V lost 4 bases, J lost 4 bases, and 10 bases lay in between. Germline lookup yields CDR1 MNHEY and CDR2 SVGAGI. The CDR3 coding sequence is TGTGCCAGCAGTTCCGTACCTAGCTATGGCTACACCTTC. Amino acids: CASSSVPSYGYTF.

This clone was observed a single time. The chain combines TRBV2 with TRBJ2-5; 8 bases are shared with TRBD2. There are 12 residues in the CDR3. Germline CDR1 and CDR2: SNHLY and FYNNEI. J lost 3 bases, V lost 7 bases, and 1 base had no gene match. CDR3 loop: CASTGLEETQYF. The CDR3 DNA is TGTGCCAGCACGGGACTAGAAGAGACCCAGTACTTC.

The CDR3 loop reads CASSLGRTYYGYTF. The CDR3 DNA follows: TGTGCCAGCAGCTTGGGTCGGACATACTATGGCTACACCTTC. The chain uses TRBV5-6 and TRBJ1-2; maybe TRBD1 (5 bases). V lost 0 bases and J 3 bases, leaving 9 bases between the germline ends. Per germline, CDR1 SGHDT and CDR2 YYEEEE. This CDR3 spans 14 amino acids.

This clone was counted only a few times. The chain couples TRBV14 to TRBJ2-7; D not resolved. The CDR3 has 13 residues. Germline V gives CDR1 SGHDN, CDR2 FVKESK. Trimming pared 0 bases from V and 3 bases from J, leaving 6 bases between. The CDR3 bases are TGTGCCAGCAGCCAAGAATTCTTCTACGAGCAGTACTTC. It is translated as CASSQEFFYEQYF.

This clone was observed a single time. The chain joins TRBV14 to TRBJ2-7; TRBD2 agrees at 12 bases. The CDR3 extends over 15 amino acids. The germline V gene has CDR1 SGHDN and CDR2 FVKESK. The ends lost 3 bases at V and 4 bases at J; junction bases unmatched: 4. Written as DNA, the CDR3 is TGTGCCAGCAGCCAGGGACTAGCGGGCCTTTACGAGCAGTACTTC. This sequence encodes CASSQGLAGLYEQYF. The variable domain in full, completed from reference TRBV14 and TRBJ2-7, reads EAGVTQFPSHSVIEKGQTVTLRCDPISGHDNLYWYRRVMGKEIKFLLHFVKESKQDESGMPNNRFLAERTGGTYSTLKVQPAELEDSGVYFCASSQGLAGLYEQYFGPGTRLTVT.

The chain is built from TRBV5-6 and TRBJ1-3, with TRBD1 identical over 10 bases. The CDR3 has 15 amino acids. Trimming cost V 4 bases and J 1 base; bases outside gene matches: 2. Germline CDR1 is SGHDT and CDR2 is YYEEEE. The CDR3 loop is CASSRGQGSGNTIYF. The CDR3 DNA sequence: TGTGCCAGCAGCCGGGGACAGGGGTCTGGAAACACCATATATTTT.

V and J are TRBV4-3 and TRBJ2-6, with D possibly being TRBD2 (5 bases). Germline CDR1 LGHNA, CDR2 YSLEER. V lost 0 bases, J lost 0 bases, and 9 bases lay in between. The CDR3 runs to 17 residues. The CDR3 coding sequence is TGCGCCAGCAGCCAAGATCGGGGAGTCTCTGGGGCCAACGTCCTGACTTTC. This translates into CASSQDRGVSGANVLTF.

CDR3 sequence (DNA): TGTGCCAGCAGTACGGGACAGGGGCCTGGCGAGCAGTACTTC. It translates to CASSTGQGPGEQYF. This rearrangement joins TRBV6-6 to TRBJ2-7; 10 bases fit TRBD1. V shed 5 bases, J shed 6 bases, and the junction held 7 bases outside the gene matches. The CDR3 is 14 residues long. Germline V gene data show CDR1 as MNHNY and CDR2 as SVGAGI (reference sequence).

This chain links TRBV7-5 with TRBJ1-2; the table's D call, TRBD1, was not checked against the DNA. TRBV7-5 is flagged as a pseudogene. The CDR3 runs to 12 residues. The CDR3 DNA sequence: TGTGCCAGCTTGGGGGCCACCGGGGGCTACACCTTC. It translates to CASLGATGGYTF.

This clone has only a few counts. The rearrangement links TRBV9 to TRBJ2-7, with 12 bases matching TRBD1. The V gene's germline CDR1 is SGDLS and CDR2 YYNGEE. The junction had 3 bases not matched to a gene; V was cut back by 2 bases and J by 6 bases. The CDR3 is 14 residues long. CDR3 nucleotide sequence: TGTGCCAGCAGCGTTGGGACAGGGGGCCTCGAGCAGTACTTC. The encoded protein is CASSVGTGGLEQYF.

The chain links TRBV27 to TRBJ1-2, with D possibly TRBD1 on 6 matching bases. Germline V CDR1 and CDR2: MNHEY, SMNVEV (reference sequence). Trimming took off 3 bases at V and 7 bases at J, with 12 bases between the two ends. This CDR3 spans 13 amino acids. The CDR3 DNA sequence: TGTGCCAGCAGTTTGAATGACAGGTCTGGCTACACCTTC. It translates to CASSLNDRSGYTF.

The chain uses TRBV11-2 and TRBJ1-3, with D possibly being TRBD1 (5 bases). Trimming removed 5 bases at V and 3 bases at J, with 14 bases between. The length of the CDR3 is 15 residues. CDR1 is SGHAT, CDR2 FQNNGV, per germline. DNA for the CDR3: TGTGCCAGCAGCAACACAGGCCTTAGTGGAAACACCATATATTTT. Translated: CASSNTGLSGNTIYF.

The V call is TRBV28, the J call TRBJ2-1; the match to TRBD1 covers 10 bases. Losses at the gene ends were 4 bases for V and 7 bases for J; bases not matched to a gene: 13. In germline, CDR1 is MDHEN, CDR2 SYDVKM. This CDR3 is built from 17 residues. DNA for the CDR3: TGTGCCAGCAGTTCCTTCCCGCCCGGGACAGGGGTTAATGAGCAGTTCTTC. Translation: CASSSFPPGTGVNEQFF.

The chain is built from TRBV5-1 and TRBJ2-6; weak D call: TRBD1 (6 bases). V gave up 5 bases and J gave up 1 base, with 10 bases separating them. The germline gives CDR1 SGHRS, CDR2 YFSETQ. This CDR3 comprises 15 residues. DNA of the CDR3: TGCGCCAGCAGGGAACAGGGTTCTGGGGCCAACGTCCTGACTTTC. Amino acids: CASREQGSGANVLTF.

CDR3 amino acids: CASSLEGTPTYEQYF. Written as DNA, the CDR3 is TGTGCCAGCAGCTTAGAGGGGACACCTACCTACGAGCAGTACTTC. V and J are TRBV7-9 and TRBJ2-7; weak D call: TRBD1 (6 bases). Germline V gene data show CDR1 as SEHNR and CDR2 as FQNEAQ (reference sequence). Trimming left V 1 base short and J 2 bases short, with 12 bases between. The CDR3 totals 15 residues.

The chain links TRBV10-3 to TRBJ2-6, with D uncertain. This CDR3 has 14 residues. The V end lost 6 bases, the J end lost 1 base, and 7 bases lay between the germline ends. Per germline, CDR1 ENHRY and CDR2 SYGVKD. The CDR3 sequence: CAISETSGANVLTF. CDR3 bases: TGTGCCATCAGCGAAACTTCTGGGGCCAACGTCCTGACTTTC.

J is TRBJ2-7 and V is TRBV19; D may be TRBD2 (5 bases). Trimming took off 3 bases at V and 0 bases at J, with 9 bases between the two ends. Germline CDR1 LNHDA, CDR2 SQIVND (reference sequence). This CDR3 is 14 amino acids long. CDR3 sequence: CASSIGLDSYEQYF. The CDR3 nucleotides read TGTGCCAGTAGTATCGGACTCGACTCCTACGAGCAGTACTTC.

The chain couples TRBV7-3 to TRBJ2-3, with D possibly being TRBD1 (6 bases). Germline loops: CDR1 SGHTA, CDR2 FQGTGA. The CDR3 length is 15 residues. Trimming shortened V by 3 bases and J by 1 base, and 11 bases separated the two germline ends. The CDR3 is CASSFLGGGTDTQYF. CDR3 nucleotides: TGTGCCAGCAGCTTTCTTGGGGGCGGCACAGATACGCAGTATTTT.

This rearrangement joins TRBV27 to TRBJ2-4, with D possibly TRBD1 on 6 matching bases. The CDR3 totals 15 residues. CDR1 is MNHEY and CDR2 is SMNVEV in the germline V gene (reference sequence). Trimming removed 9 bases from V and 1 base from J, with 16 bases in between. The DNA for the CDR3 is TGTGCCAGGGGGGATACAGGGAAGGCCAAAAACATTCAGTACTTC. Translated: CARGDTGKAKNIQYF.

The chain employs TRBV4-2 and TRBJ1-5; a weak D match, TRBD1 (6 bases). The germline V gene encodes CDR1 LGHNA and CDR2 YNFKEQ. The CDR3 has 17 amino acids. Trimming took off 0 bases at V and 5 bases at J, with 17 bases between the two ends. The CDR3 reads CASSQDAFGGAHQPQHF. The DNA of the CDR3 is TGTGCCAGCAGCCAAGATGCCTTCGGGGGGGCACATCAGCCCCAGCATTTT.

The chain uses TRBV5-8 and TRBJ2-5; 9 bases map to TRBD2. The CDR3 length is 14 residues. Germline V CDR1 and CDR2: SGHTS, YDEGEE. Trimming removed 4 bases from V and 2 bases from J; junction bases left unmatched: 3. Here the CDR3 reads CASSHLAGQETQYF. CDR3 DNA: TGTGCCAGCAGCCACCTAGCGGGGCAAGAGACCCAGTACTTC.

The chain is built from TRBV5-5 and TRBJ1-2, with D unresolved. Germline CDR1 SGHKS, CDR2 YYEKEE (reference sequence). V lost 4 bases and J lost 4, with 8 bases in between. The CDR3 spans 12 residues. In nucleotides, the CDR3 is TGTGCCAGCAGCCTAGATTTCTATGGCTACACCTTC. Translated: CASSLDFYGYTF.

The rearrangement uses TRBV28 and TRBJ2-7; 8 bases agree with TRBD1. Trimming cost V 5 bases and J 3 bases; bases outside gene matches: 9. The CDR3 is 15 residues long. Germline V gene lookup returns CDR1 MDHEN and CDR2 SYDVKM. Written as DNA, the CDR3 is TGTGCCAGCAGTCACACCGGCAGGGGGCTCTACGAGCAGTACTTC. Protein sequence: CASSHTGRGLYEQYF.

This chain links TRBV5-1 with TRBJ2-2, with D unclear. V lost 4 bases and J lost 1, with 11 bases in between. The CDR3 sequence is 15 residues long. In germline, CDR1 is SGHRS, CDR2 YFSETQ. CDR3 protein: CASSPYNQNTGELFF. CDR3 DNA: TGCGCCAGCAGCCCCTATAATCAGAACACCGGGGAGCTGTTTTTT.